These T cell receptor beta chains were read from a single sample in a study of T cell changes during pregnancy in multiple sclerosis. TCRdb's table, derived via immunoSEQ multiplex PCR, lists solely in-frame clones and lacks some. The sample shows tens of thousands of clones, around nine tenths of them seen only once. The sequencing here drew on CD8+ T cells from peripheral blood mononuclear cells, taken in the second trimester of pregnancy. These receptor sequences come from a female donor with multiple sclerosis, enrolled in a pregnancy study. Each CDR3 is given with its conserved first and last residue. D genes are given only for firm matches. Some rows have no size entry. The others give once, few or many, or a class for an expanded clone.

V	size	D	J	CDR3	DNA
TRBV4-3	-	-	TRBJ1-2	CASSQERGSNYGYTF	TGCGCCAGCAGCCAAGAAAGGGGGTCGAACTATGGCTACACCTTC
TRBV27	once	-	TRBJ2-2	CASSFSSRAGELFF	TGTGCCAGCAGTTTTTCGTCCAGGGCCGGGGAGCTGTTTTTT
TRBV4-3	-	TRBD1	TRBJ2-1	CASSRKLRDSSYNEQFF	TGCGCCAGCAGCCGGAAGCTCCGGGACAGCTCCTACAATGAGCAGTTCTTC
TRBV28	-	-	TRBJ2-1	CASSARDYNEQFF	TGTGCCAGCAGTGCTCGGGATTACAATGAGCAGTTCTTC
TRBV4-3	-	-	TRBJ2-2	CASSRDREAGELFF	TGCGCCAGCAGCCGAGACAGGGAGGCCGGGGAGCTGTTTTTT
TRBV6-4	-	TRBD2	TRBJ2-1	CASSDGGLAGGEQFF	TGTGCCAGCAGTGATGGGGGACTAGCCGGAGGTGAGCAGTTCTTC
TRBV4-3	once	TRBD2	TRBJ2-7	CASSQDEIAGGPTNEQYF	TGCGCCAGCAGCCAAGATGAAATAGCGGGAGGGCCGACGAACGAGCAGTACTTC
TRBV29-1	-	TRBD2	TRBJ2-7	CSVEDPLAGYEQYF	TGCAGCGTTGAGGACCCCCTAGCGGGCTACGAGCAGTACTTC
TRBV28	-	-	TRBJ2-1	CASSLWTSEYNEQFF	TGTGCCAGCAGTTTATGGACTAGTGAGTACAATGAGCAGTTCTTC
TRBV15	-	TRBD1	TRBJ2-5	CATRNRGRETQYF	TGTGCCACCAGAAACAGGGGGAGGGAGACCCAGTACTTC
TRBV4-2	-	TRBD2	TRBJ2-7	CASSQDGGAGGYEQYF	TGTGCCAGCAGCCAAGATGGGGGAGCGGGAGGGTACGAGCAGTACTTC
TRBV2	once	-	TRBJ2-7	CASITLLQGSYEQYF	TGTGCCAGCATCACTCTGTTACAGGGTTCCTACGAGCAGTACTTC
TRBV28	-	-	TRBJ2-2	CASSFLLPGELFF	TGTGCCAGCAGTTTCCTATTACCCGGGGAGCTGTTTTTT
TRBV18	-	TRBD1	TRBJ1-2	CASSPRGDREYNGGYTF	TGTGCCAGCTCACCACGAGGGGACAGGGAATATAACGGTGGCTACACCTTC
TRBV28	-	-	TRBJ2-7	CASSLGPVAYEQYF	TGTGCCAGCAGTTTGGGCCCTGTTGCCTACGAGCAGTACTTC
TRBV9	-	-	TRBJ2-1	CASSVWEYNEQFF	TGTGCCAGCAGCGTTTGGGAGTACAATGAGCAGTTCTTC
TRBV19	-	-	TRBJ2-5	CASSISPGETQYF	TGTGCCAGTAGTATTAGCCCGGGAGAGACCCAGTACTTC
TRBV6-5	-	-	TRBJ1-5	CASSYKGSSQPQHF	TGTGCCAGCAGTTACAAGGGGTCGTCTCAGCCCCAGCATTTT
TRBV27	-	-	TRBJ1-5	CASSLFGGSNQPQHF	TGTGCCAGCAGTTTATTCGGTGGTAGCAATCAGCCCCAGCATTTT
TRBV5-6	-	-	TRBJ2-7	CASSPRIPYEQYF	TGTGCCAGCAGCCCCAGGATTCCCTACGAGCAGTACTTC
TRBV7-9	once	-	TRBJ2-1	CASSSIFEPEAGNEQFF	TGTGCCAGCAGCTCCATCTTTGAGCCGGAGGCCGGGAATGAGCAGTTCTTC
TRBV4-1	-	-	TRBJ2-1	CASSQEGAYNEQFF	TGCGCCAGCAGCCAAGAAGGGGCCTACAATGAGCAGTTCTTC
TRBV4-1	-	-	TRBJ1-2	CASSPTGTNYGYTF	TGCGCCAGCAGCCCCACAGGGACTAACTATGGCTACACCTTC
TRBV30	-	-	TRBJ1-5	CAWSVLGGDNQPQHF	TGTGCCTGGAGTGTACTGGGGGGAGACAATCAGCCCCAGCATTTT
TRBV11-1	-	-	TRBJ2-5	CASGPPFVETQYF	TGTGCCAGCGGCCCACCGTTCGTGGAGACCCAGTACTTC
TRBV4-1	-	-	TRBJ2-7	CASSQDQQGRYEQYF	TGCGCCAGCAGCCAAGATCAACAGGGTCGGTACGAGCAGTACTTC
TRBV25-1	-	TRBD1	TRBJ2-2	CASSEWGTGDTGELFF	TGTGCCAGCAGTGAATGGGGGACAGGGGACACCGGGGAGCTGTTTTTT
TRBV7-9	-	TRBD2	TRBJ2-1	CASIRGLAGDSEQFF	TGTGCCAGCATCCGCGGCCTAGCGGGAGACAGTGAGCAGTTCTTC
TRBV19	-	TRBD1	TRBJ2-5	CASTRTGGGGQETQYF	TGTGCCAGTACCCGGACAGGGGGCGGCGGCCAAGAGACCCAGTACTTC
TRBV9	-	TRBD1	TRBJ2-3	CASSVEGTGVYDTQYF	TGTGCCAGCAGCGTAGAAGGGACAGGGGTTTACGATACGCAGTATTTT
TRBV6-4	-	TRBD2	TRBJ2-2	CASSDSPSGSPGELFF	TGTGCCAGCAGTGACTCTCCAAGCGGGAGCCCCGGGGAGCTGTTTTTT
TRBV13	-	-	TRBJ1-5	CASSMGGNQPQHF	TGTGCCAGCAGCATGGGGGGGAATCAGCCCCAGCATTTT
TRBV4-1	once	TRBD2	TRBJ2-7	CASSQSVSGTYEQYF	TGCGCCAGCAGCCAATCGGTTAGCGGGACATACGAGCAGTACTTC
TRBV9	-	TRBD1	TRBJ2-7	CASSGWTGSYEQYF	TGTGCCAGCAGCGGTTGGACAGGATCCTACGAGCAGTACTTC
TRBV13	-	TRBD2	TRBJ2-7	CASSLVPAGPSGEQYF	TGTGCCAGCAGCTTAGTCCCAGCGGGACCCTCAGGAGAGCAGTACTTC
TRBV7-9	-	-	TRBJ1-1	CASGGALNTEAFF	TGTGCCAGCGGGGGCGCGTTGAACACTGAAGCTTTCTTT
TRBV7-3	-	TRBD2	TRBJ2-7	CASSEGLASPYEQYF	TGTGCCAGCAGCGAAGGACTAGCCTCCCCCTACGAGCAGTACTTC